This T cell receptor (beta chain) was retrieved from a study of breast tumors, draining lymph nodes, adjacent tissues. The lymph nodes were axillary draining lymph nodes from breast cancer patients. This clonotype has just a few counts. What it binds is not known. Germline loops: CDR1 MDHEN, CDR2 SYDVKM. The CDR3 runs to 14 residues. V lost 4 bases, J lost 2 bases, and 1 base stayed unmatched. TCRdb re-derived calls from the multiplex PCR reads in MiXCR, one entry per CDR3 protein. The sample yields approximately 130,000 distinct CDR3 sequences, about 20% seen once. General observations from the study: Tumor repertoires ranked between lymph nodes and nontumor tissue in diversity, with V and J gene preferences.

The specimen sequenced was axillary lymph node tissue. The rearrangement links TRBV28 to TRBJ2-3; 9 bases map to TRBD2. This clonotype was sampled from a female donor with breast cancer. Some clones in this sample may be carry-over from other donors' samples. In DNA form, the CDR3 reads TGTGCCAGCAGTTGGACTAGCGACACAGATACGCAGTATTTT. Protein: CASSWTSDTDTQYF.